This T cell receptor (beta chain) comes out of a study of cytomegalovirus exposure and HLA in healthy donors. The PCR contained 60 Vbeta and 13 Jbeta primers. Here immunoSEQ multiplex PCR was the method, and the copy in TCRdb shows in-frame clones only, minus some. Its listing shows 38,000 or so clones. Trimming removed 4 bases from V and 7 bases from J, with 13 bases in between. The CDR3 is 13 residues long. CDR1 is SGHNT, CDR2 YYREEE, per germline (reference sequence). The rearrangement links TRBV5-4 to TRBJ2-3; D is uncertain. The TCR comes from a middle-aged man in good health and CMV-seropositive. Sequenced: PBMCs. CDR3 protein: CASSPMNENTQYF. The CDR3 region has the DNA TGTGCCAGCAGCCCAATGAATGAGAATACGCAGTATTTT.